Each of the 2 T cell receptor beta chains below was sequenced from the same sample in a study of shared clonotypes between healthy human individuals. Measured with immunoSEQ multiplex PCR; TCRdb has only the in-frame clones, and not every one. The sample lists millions of clones; roughly 94% were seen once. Material for sequencing was naive CD4+ T cells sorted from blood. Subset defined: CD45RA+ positively selected. The receptor source for this set is a man between 18 and 29 years old in good health.

The chain is built from TRBV6-5 and TRBJ2-2, with D perhaps TRBD1 or TRBD2 (5 bases each). Trimming left V 4 bases short and J 5 bases short, with 17 bases between. CDR1 and CDR2 (germline): MNHEY, SVGAGI. The CDR3 consists of 16 residues. The CDR3 DNA sequence: TGTGCCAGCAGTTCCTCCGGGGCTTATAATACCGGGGAGCTGTTTTTT. Translated: CASSSSGAYNTGELFF.

The rearrangement links TRBV2 to TRBJ1-2; no clear D gene. This CDR3 comprises 12 residues. Trimming took 2 bases from V and 3 from J, leaving 4 bases between them. From germline, CDR1 is SNHLY and CDR2 FYNNEI. CDR3 DNA: TGTGCCAGCAGTGAATATGACTATGGCTACACCTTC. This encodes CASSEYDYGYTF.